The TCR beta chain described here comes from a study of beta chain features in type 1 diabetes. Study-wide background: Healthy donors, compared against patients, showed similar age, gender and cell yields. Notes on the study in general: Among all four CD4+ subsets, Type 1 diabetes patients had TCRB CDR3s that were moderately but significantly shorter. Within patients, naive, central memory and Treg TCRB repertoires seemed more similar than within healthy donors.

CD45RO/CCR7/CD25/CD127/CD95/CD27 sorting isolated CD4+ naive, central memory, regulatory and stem cell-like memory cells. By share of the sample, this clone is medium-sized. Its antigen is undetermined. Expressed TCRB transcripts were sequenced because the entire RNA isolate underwent reverse transcription. Some clones are missing from TCRdb's copy, which holds only in-frame ones; the method was immunoSEQ multiplex PCR. The table lists 250,000 to 350,000 clones, about 14% of them singletons. Germline-derived CDR1 and CDR2 are LNHDA and SQIVND (reference sequence). The CDR3 is made up of 14 amino acids. V lost 5 bases and J 12 bases, leaving 20 bases between the germline ends.

The rearrangement links TRBV19 to TRBJ2-1; the D call may be TRBD1 or TRBD2 (5 bases each). This clonotype originated in a man aged 30-40 years in good health. Sequencing was done on a sample of central memory CD4+ T cells from blood. As DNA, the CDR3 is TGTGCCAGTAGTCCGCACTCGGGGTTCACAGGGCAGTTCTTC. Protein: CASSPHSGFTGQFF.